A selection of T cell receptor beta chains follows, all from one sample in a study of blood T cell repertoires in COVID-19. TCRdb's copy holds only in-frame clones and misses some; the assay was immunoSEQ multiplex PCR. The data contain around 300,000 clones, 88% of them singletons. What was sequenced was PBMCs or T cells enriched from blood (not recorded which). The receptors shown here come from a man aged 30-40 years who had recovered from COVID-19. The CDR3 runs from the conserved cysteine through the conserved F or W. The D gene is left open where the match is weak. Size values are once, few and many counts, or a class for expanded clones, and some rows have none.

J,D,size,V,DNA,CDR3
TRBJ1-2,NA,few,TRBV29-1,TGCAGCGTTGAAGATTCGCGGCAAGCTAACTATGGCTACACCTTC,CSVEDSRQANYGYTF
TRBJ1-5,NA,NA,TRBV18,TGTGCCAGCTCCCTCTCGCAGGATCAGCCCCAGCATTTT,CASSLSQDQPQHF
TRBJ2-1,TRBD2,NA,TRBV6-5,TGTGCCAGCAGCTTAGCGGGGGGTAATGAGCAGTTCTTC,CASSLAGGNEQFF
TRBJ1-1,NA,NA,TRBV6-5,TGTGCCAGCAGTTACTCGGGAGGGGTAACCCTCCAAGCTTTCTTT,CASSYSGGVTLQAFF
TRBJ2-1,NA,NA,TRBV4-1,TGCGCCAGCAGCCAACCAGTCGTTCACACGGGGAATAACAATGAGCAGTTCTTC,CASSQPVVHTGNNNEQFF
TRBJ2-1,TRBD2,NA,TRBV2,TGTGCCAGCAGTGAGGGACTAGCGGGGGGAAATGAGCAGTTCTTC,CASSEGLAGGNEQFF
TRBJ1-2,NA,NA,TRBV2,TGTGCCAGCACCCAAAGGAGGGAAGGACCCAATGGCTACACCTTC,CASTQRREGPNGYTF
TRBJ1-2,NA,NA,TRBV18,TGTGCCAGCTCAGATACAGGAAGCTATGGCTACACCTTC,CASSDTGSYGYTF
TRBJ2-1,TRBD2,NA,TRBV9,TGTGCCAGCAGCGTAGGGGGGGGTGAGCAGTTCTTC,CASSVGGGEQFF
TRBJ1-2,NA,NA,TRBV28,TGTGCCAGCAGTACCGCGACTAGTCCCGTGCCTGGCTACACCTTC,CASSTATSPVPGYTF
TRBJ1-5,NA,NA,TRBV5-1,TGCGCCAGCAGCTTGGGAGTAGGAACAGAACAGCCCCAGCATTTT,CASSLGVGTEQPQHF
TRBJ2-7,NA,NA,TRBV28,TGTGCCAGCAGTTTTTCCGGGGATTCCTACGAGCAGTACTTC,CASSFSGDSYEQYF
TRBJ2-1,NA,once,TRBV12-3/TRBV12-4,TGTGCCAGCACCTCCACAGTAAATGAGCAGTTCTTC,CASTSTVNEQFF
TRBJ2-3,TRBD2,NA,TRBV28,TGTGCCAGCAGTTCAACTACCCCCCTGACTAGCGGGGGCAGAGATACGCAGTATTTT,CASSSTTPLTSGGRDTQYF
TRBJ2-7,NA,NA,TRBV28,TGTGCCAGCAGGAGGGGGGGCTCGAGCTCCTACGAGCAGTACTTC,CASRRGGSSSYEQYF
TRBJ1-1,TRBD1,NA,TRBV2,TGTGCCAGCATGACAGGGGGACGAGAAGCTTTCTTT,CASMTGGREAFF
TRBJ1-2,NA,NA,TRBV7-3,TGTGCCAGCAGCTCCGGGACATTTTATGGCTACACCTTC,CASSSGTFYGYTF
TRBJ2-1,TRBD1,NA,TRBV5-1,TGCGCCAGCAGCTTGTGGGGGACAGGGCACGACAATGAGCAGTTCTTC,CASSLWGTGHDNEQFF
TRBJ1-1,TRBD1,NA,TRBV5-4,TGTGCCAGCAGTAGTCCGGGACAGGGGGGCACTGAAGCTTTCTTT,CASSSPGQGGTEAFF
TRBJ2-1,TRBD2,NA,TRBV4-2,TGTGCCAGCAGCCATACTAGCGGGGGGCGAGGTGGATACAATGAGCAGTTCTTC,CASSHTSGGRGGYNEQFF
TRBJ2-3,NA,NA,TRBV20-1,TGCAGTGCTCCCCACACAGATACGCAGTATTTT,CSAPHTDTQYF
TRBJ2-7,NA,few,TRBV7-9,TGTGCCAGCAGCTTAGTGACAGGCCGAAGCTCCTACGAGCAGTACTTC,CASSLVTGRSSYEQYF
TRBJ2-2,NA,NA,TRBV28,TGTGCCAGCAGTTTTCCCGCGTCGATACAGGTCCGGGAGCTGTTTTTT,CASSFPASIQVRELFF
TRBJ1-1,NA,once,TRBV5-1,TGCGCCAGCAGCACCGGGACACTGAACACTGAAGCTTTCTTT,CASSTGTLNTEAFF
TRBJ2-7,TRBD1,NA,TRBV6-5,TGTGCCAGCAGTTATAAGGCAGGGGGCGACGAGCAGTACTTC,CASSYKAGGDEQYF
TRBJ2-2,NA,NA,TRBV11-2,TGTGCCAGCAGCTTGTTTCGGGGGAGAACCGGGGAGCTGTTTTTT,CASSLFRGRTGELFF
TRBJ1-1,NA,NA,TRBV11-2,TGTGCCAGCAGCTTCGGACAGTTCCCCACTGAAGCTTTCTTT,CASSFGQFPTEAFF
TRBJ2-3,NA,NA,TRBV5-1,TGCGCCAGCAGCTTCCAGGGCACAGATACGCAGTATTTT,CASSFQGTDTQYF